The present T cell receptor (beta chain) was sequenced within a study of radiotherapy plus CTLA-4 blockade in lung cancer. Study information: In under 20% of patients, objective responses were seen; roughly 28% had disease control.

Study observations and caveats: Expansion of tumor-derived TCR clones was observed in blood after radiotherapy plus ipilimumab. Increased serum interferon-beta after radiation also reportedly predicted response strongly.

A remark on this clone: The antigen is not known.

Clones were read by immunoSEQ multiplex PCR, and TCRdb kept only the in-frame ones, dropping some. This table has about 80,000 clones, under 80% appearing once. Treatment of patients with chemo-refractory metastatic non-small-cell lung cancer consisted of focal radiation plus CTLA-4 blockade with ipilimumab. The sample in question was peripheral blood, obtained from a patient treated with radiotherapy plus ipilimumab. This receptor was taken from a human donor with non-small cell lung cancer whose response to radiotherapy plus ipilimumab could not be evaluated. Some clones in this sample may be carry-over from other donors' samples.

The CDR3 spells CARSLRGPPYEQYF. Here the CDR3 DNA reads TGTGCCAGAAGCTTAAGGGGGCCACCCTACGAGCAGTACTTC. The chain recombines TRBV7-5 with TRBJ2-7; the D segment call TRBD1 is taken from the table without a DNA check. TRBV7-5 is flagged as a pseudogene. The CDR3 loop spans 14 amino acids.